These T cell receptor beta chains were read from a single sample in a study of T cells in Graves' hyperthyroidism and ophthalmopathy. TCRdb analysed the multiplex PCR reads with MiXCR anew, one entry per CDR3 protein. Of around 500,000 distinct CDR3 sequences in the sample, about 15% were seen once. Sequences were obtained from blood. The receptors stem from a middle-aged woman with Graves' hyperthyroidism. The CDR3 runs from the conserved cysteine through the conserved F or W. D genes are given only for firm matches. Not every row has a clone size; where given, it reads once, few, many or a size class.

d_call j_call clone_size v_call cdr3_nt cdr3_aa
. TRBJ1-1 . TRBV7-3 TGTGCCAGCAGCGGGACCTCTGATACTGAAGCTTTCTTT CASSGTSDTEAFF
. TRBJ1-4 many TRBV28 TGTGCCAGCAGCTTAACCGGGTCTAATGAAAAACTGTTTTTT CASSLTGSNEKLFF
. TRBJ1-3 many TRBV18 TGTGCCAGCTCACCTGAGCCGGGGGGCCACGGAAACACCATATATTTT CASSPEPGGHGNTIYF
. TRBJ1-6 few TRBV20-1 TGCAGTGCGCAGACCGGGACGAGGAATAATTCACCCCTCCACTTT CSAQTGTRNNSPLHF
TRBD1 TRBJ1-4 few TRBV12-3/TRBV12-4 TGTGCCAGCAGTCCCACACGGACAGGGTCTGAAAAACTGTTTTTT CASSPTRTGSEKLFF
TRBD2 TRBJ2-3 many TRBV2 TGTGCCAGCAGTGAAGCGGTAGCGGGTACGCAGTATTTT CASSEAVAGTQYF
TRBD2 TRBJ2-1 many TRBV6-2/TRBV6-3 TGTGCCAGCAGTAGGACTAGCGGGCCTAACAATGAGCAGTTCTTC CASSRTSGPNNEQFF
. TRBJ1-5 many TRBV5-6 TGTGCCAGCAGCTTGTGGGGCCACAATCAGCCCCAGCATTTT CASSLWGHNQPQHF
TRBD2 TRBJ2-5 . TRBV6-1 TGTGCCAGCAGTGAAGAGGGCGGGAGGGCCCGAGAGACCCAGTACTTC CASSEEGGRARETQYF
. TRBJ2-5 many TRBV29-1 TGCAGCGTTGCTGGGCAAGAGACCCAGTACTTC CSVAGQETQYF
. TRBJ1-6 many TRBV3-1 TGTGCCAGCAGCCTTTCTCGGGCTTATAATTCACCCCTCCACTTT CASSLSRAYNSPLHF
TRBD2 TRBJ2-5 many TRBV7-2 TGTGCCAGCAGCTCACTAGCGGGAGGTTTGGAGACCCAGTACTTC CASSSLAGGLETQYF
. TRBJ2-6 few TRBV27 TGTGCCAGTGGGCGCGGGGCGGCCGGGGCCAACGTCCTGACTTTC CASGRGAAGANVLTF
. TRBJ1-2 . TRBV10-3 TGTGCCATCAGTGAGTCCGGGGGGATCAATGGCTACACCTTC CAISESGGINGYTF
. TRBJ2-7 few TRBV11-2 TGTGCCAGCAGCTTAGAACGGGGGCTCGACGAGCAGCACTTC CASSLERGLDEQHF
TRBD1 TRBJ2-3 many TRBV11-2 TGTGCCAGCAGCTTTCAAGGGACAGGGACTAGCACAGATACGCAGTATTTT CASSFQGTGTSTDTQYF
TRBD1 TRBJ1-3 . TRBV20-1 TGCAGTGCTAGAGTGGGACAGGGCCAAAACACCATATATTTT CSARVGQGQNTIYF
. TRBJ2-1 . TRBV24-1 TGTGCCACCGGCCCCTACAATGAGCAGTTCTTC CATGPYNEQFF
. TRBJ1-2 few TRBV27 TGTGCCAGCACCCCCCCCGGCGGCAGGGGATTTACTAACTATGGCTACACCTTC CASTPPGGRGFTNYGYTF
TRBD1 TRBJ1-3 many TRBV6-1 TGTGCCAGCAGCAATTCGCTCGGCGTAGGGGGCACTGGAAACACCATATATTTT CASSNSLGVGGTGNTIYF
. TRBJ1-5 . TRBV20-1 TGCAGTGCTAGTGGGGGTCCTCAGCCCCAGCATTTT CSASGGPQPQHF
. TRBJ2-7 few TRBV11-3 TGTGCCAGCAGCTTAGATTTTCTTCCCACCAGATTTGGCGGTTCGCTTCCCACCTACGAGCAGTACTTC CASSLDFLPTRFGGSLPTYEQYF
TRBD1 TRBJ1-2 many TRBV10-3 TGTGCCATCAGTGAGGGGCCAGGGGGCGCTGGCTACACCTTC CAISEGPGGAGYTF
TRBD1 TRBJ2-1 many TRBV6-5 TGTGCCAGCAGTTACCGTCCCGGGACAGGGACTGAGCAGTTCTTC CASSYRPGTGTEQFF
TRBD1 TRBJ2-2 . TRBV4-1 TGCGCCAGCAGAACAGGGGGCCTGGGCACCGGGGAGCTGTTTTTT CASRTGGLGTGELFF
TRBD2 TRBJ2-3 few TRBV29-1 TGCAGCGTTGAAGGGACTAGCGGCACAGATACGCAGTATTTT CSVEGTSGTDTQYF
. TRBJ1-1 . TRBV5-1 TGTGCCAGCAGCGGAGCCAAGGGGGTTCGGACTGAAGCTTTCTTT CASSGAKGVRTEAFF
. TRBJ2-2 few TRBV11-3 TGTGCCAGCATGGAGCGGAGCACCGGGGAGCTGTTTTTT CASMERSTGELFF
TRBD2 TRBJ2-7 many TRBV12-3/TRBV12-4 TGTGCCAGCAGTTCAAGACTAGCGGGAGGGTATGGGGACGAGCAGTACTTC CASSSRLAGGYGDEQYF
TRBD1 TRBJ1-1 many TRBV2 TGTGCCAGCAGTTTGCTGGACAGGGAACACACTGAAGCTTTCTTT CASSLLDREHTEAFF
. TRBJ1-2 many TRBV27 TGTGCCAGCAGTCCTCTCGGTAGCCACTATGGCTACACCTTC CASSPLGSHYGYTF
TRBD1 TRBJ1-2 . TRBV27 TGTACCAGCTCGACAGGGGGATCGGGCTATGGCTACACCTTC CTSSTGGSGYGYTF
. TRBJ2-2 many TRBV11-1 TGTGCCAGCAGCCGGGGAGAGGGGGCGAACACCGGGGAGCTGTTTTTT CASSRGEGANTGELFF
TRBD1 TRBJ2-2 many TRBV5-1 TGCGCCAGCAGCTTGGCCGCAGGGGGCAACACCGGGGAGCTGTTTTTT CASSLAAGGNTGELFF